These 4 T cell receptor beta chains share one sample of origin, sequenced in a study of T cell responses to AZD1222 COVID-19 vaccine. The protocol was immunoSEQ multiplex PCR, while the TCRdb copy is restricted to in-frame clones and leaves out a portion. Altogether around 190,000 clones are present, approximately 94% being singletons, with the ten largest covering under 2%. This material consisted of peripheral blood, taken 28 days after the second AZD1222 dose. Source of these receptors: an adult who received the AZD1222 COVID-19 vaccine.

The V and J genes are TRBV10-3 and TRBJ1-1; TRBD1 might be the D (6 bases). CDR3 size: 11 residues. The V end lost 10 bases, the J end lost 3 bases, and 9 bases lay between the germline ends. Germline CDR1 is ENHRY and CDR2 is SYGVKD. CDR3: CATGEDTEAFF. The CDR3 bases are TGTGCCACAGGGGAGGACACTGAAGCTTTCTTT.

The rearrangement uses TRBV9 and TRBJ2-5; 7 nucleotides agree with TRBD1. In germline, CDR1 is SGDLS, CDR2 YYNGEE. This CDR3 contains 15 residues. The V segment lost 5 bases and the J segment 4 bases; nucleotides outside the gene matches: 11. CDR3 region: CASSPGGQEGETQYF. CDR3 DNA: TGTGCCAGCAGTCCTGGAGGACAGGAAGGAGAGACCCAGTACTTC.

This chain links TRBV2 with TRBJ1-5, with no clear D. This CDR3 is 12 amino acids long. Germline lookup yields CDR1 SNHLY and CDR2 FYNNEI. V was clipped by 6 bases and J by 3 bases, with 6 bases between them. In DNA, the CDR3 is TGTGCCAGCAGCCTACACAATCAGCCCCAGCATTTT. Translation gives CASSLHNQPQHF. Filled out from reference TRBV2 and TRBJ1-5, the complete variable domain reads EPEVTQTPSHQVTQMGQEVILRCVPISNHLYFYWYRQILGQKVEFLVSFYNNEISEKSEIFDDQFSVERPDGSNFTLKIRSTKLEDSAMYFCASSLHNQPQHFGDGTRLSIL.

The chain carries TRBV4-2 and TRBJ1-3; D remains unclear. CDR1 and CDR2 from the germline V gene are LGHNA and YNFKEQ. V was trimmed by 4 bases and J by 0 bases, leaving 13 bases between them. CDR3 length: 16 residues. The CDR3 region is CASSRVVQSSGNTIYF. As DNA, the CDR3 is TGTGCCAGCAGCCGTGTTGTGCAGAGCTCTGGAAACACCATATATTTT.